This is a list of T cell receptor beta chains from one sample in a study of OX40 agonist ivuxolimab in advanced cancers. Sequencing used immunoSEQ multiplex PCR; TCRdb keeps in-frame clones, though not all of them. The sample yields over 25,000 clones, approximately 91% seen once. The starting material was CD4+ or CD8+ T cells sorted from blood, obtained in a trial of the OX40 agonist ivuxolimab. These receptors were taken from an adult with an advanced solid tumor such as melanoma, head and neck, liver or kidney cancer. Each CDR3 is given with its conserved first and last residue. A D gene is named only where the DNA matches it firmly. A row's size may be missing; if present it is once, few, many or a size class.

TGTGCCAGCAGCTCCCCGGGACTAGCGGCTTACGAGCAGTACTTC,CASSSPGLAAYEQYF,TRBJ2-7,TRBD2,-,TRBV13
TGTGCCAGCAGCTTAAGTTCCCGACCCCAAGAGACCCAGTACTTC,CASSLSSRPQETQYF,TRBJ2-5,-,once,TRBV7-9
TGTGCCATCGAAACGACAGAGAATAATTCACCCCTCCACTTT,CAIETTENNSPLHF,TRBJ1-6,-,-,TRBV6-5
TGCGCCAGCAGCAAACTAGGGGGTGCATATAATTCACCCCTCCACTTT,CASSKLGGAYNSPLHF,TRBJ1-6,-,-,TRBV21-1
TGTGCCAGCAGCGCCGCTGGACTAGCGGGGCCCCGGGAGCTGTTTTTT,CASSAAGLAGPRELFF,TRBJ2-2,TRBD2,-,TRBV11-2
TGTGCCAGCAGTTACTCAGGGAACAATGGCTACACCTTC,CASSYSGNNGYTF,TRBJ1-2,-,-,TRBV6-4
TGCGCCAGCAGCACAGGGGTCCAAGGGAACACTGAAGCTTTCTTT,CASSTGVQGNTEAFF,TRBJ1-1,TRBD1,-,TRBV4-1
TGCGCCAGCAGCCGGATCGAAGGTGGTGACACTGAAGCTTTCTTT,CASSRIEGGDTEAFF,TRBJ1-1,-,-,TRBV4-1
TGTGCCAGCTCACCACAATCCGGGGTGAACACTGAAGCTTTCTTT,CASSPQSGVNTEAFF,TRBJ1-1,-,once,TRBV18
TGTGCCAGTAGTATACGGGGTTACGATGGCTACACCTTC,CASSIRGYDGYTF,TRBJ1-2,-,-,TRBV19
TGTGCCAGAAGCTTTACAGCATATAGCAATCAGCCCCAGCATTTT,CARSFTAYSNQPQHF,TRBJ1-5,-,-,TRBV5-3
TGTGCCAGCTCAGGAGGGGCAAATGAAAAACTGTTTTTT,CASSGGANEKLFF,TRBJ1-4,-,-,TRBV18
TGCGCCAGCAGCCCCCCGGGACTAGCGCCTACCTACGAGCAGTACTTC,CASSPPGLAPTYEQYF,TRBJ2-7,TRBD2,-,TRBV4-1
TGTGCCAGCACGGGACAAGACTCTGGGGCCAACGTCCTGACTTTC,CASTGQDSGANVLTF,TRBJ2-6,-,-,TRBV27
TGTGCCAGCAGTGCAGGGTTTGACTACGAGCAGTACTTC,CASSAGFDYEQYF,TRBJ2-7,-,-,TRBV6-1
TGCAGCGTCTTGGGACAGGGGAGTGGTCAGCCCCAGCATTTT,CSVLGQGSGQPQHF,TRBJ1-5,TRBD1,-,TRBV29-1
TGTGCCAGCAATCAACCGGACGGAGACCACTATGGCTACACCTTC,CASNQPDGDHYGYTF,TRBJ1-2,-,-,TRBV7-9
TGTGCCAGCAGTAGGTCACCAGACTCTGGAAACACCATATATTTT,CASSRSPDSGNTIYF,TRBJ1-3,-,-,TRBV2
TGTGCCAGCAGCTCCCCGGACGCCCGCGGAGGGGCCAACGTCCTGACTTTC,CASSSPDARGGANVLTF,TRBJ2-6,-,-,TRBV13
TGTGCCAGCAGCCCCCCCGGGACATACGAGCAGTACTTC,CASSPPGTYEQYF,TRBJ2-7,-,once,TRBV5-5
TGTGCCACCAGGGGACAGGGATGGAACACTGAAGCTTTCTTT,CATRGQGWNTEAFF,TRBJ1-1,TRBD1,-,TRBV15